This passage covers 5 T cell receptor beta chains from one sample sequenced in a study of glioma-infiltrating T cells after dendritic cell vaccination. The data were produced by immunoSEQ multiplex PCR, yet TCRdb's version contains in-frame clones alone and is incomplete. The data contain about 91,000 clones, 70% to 90% of them singletons. As for time point: after dendritic cell vaccination, including at tumor progression/relapse. The sequences come from blood, collected after dendritic cell vaccination. These receptors all come from a human donor with glioblastoma.

CDR3 sequence reads: CASTRDRQGGDEQYF. CDR3 DNA: TGTGCCAGCACCAGGGACCGACAGGGCGGCGACGAGCAGTACTTC. The chain carries TRBV7-9 and TRBJ2-7; 7 bases line up with TRBD1. The V gene end was trimmed by 7 bases and the J gene end by 5 bases; junction bases not matched to a gene: 14. Germline V gives CDR1 SEHNR, CDR2 FQNEAQ (reference sequence). The CDR3 spans 15 residues.

This clone was counted only a few times. The CDR3 sequence: CASSLYRGSNQPQHF. In DNA form, the CDR3 reads TGTGCCAGCAGTTTATACAGGGGTAGCAATCAGCCCCAGCATTTT. This rearrangement joins TRBV6-5 to TRBJ1-5, with 7 positions matching TRBD1. The length of the CDR3 is 15 residues. V gave up 4 bases and J gave up 0 bases; unmatched junction bases: 3. CDR1 and CDR2 (germline): MNHEY, SVGAGI.

The chain uses TRBV6-1 and TRBJ1-1; D might be TRBD1 (5 bases). Germline V gene lookup returns CDR1 MNHNS and CDR2 SASEGT. This CDR3 spans 12 amino acids. Trimming stripped 6 bases from V and 0 bases from J, with 5 bases between. The chain's CDR3 is CASRTVNTEAFF. In nucleotides, the CDR3 is TGTGCCAGCAGGACAGTGAACACTGAAGCTTTCTTT.

V is TRBV25-1 and J is TRBJ2-1, with unresolved D. This CDR3 region has 14 residues. CDR1 is MGHDK and CDR2 is SYGVNS in the germline V gene. With 5 bases removed from V and 8 bases from J, the gap between germline ends came to 16 bases. CDR3 residues: CASSPSTTWYEQFF. In DNA, the CDR3 is TGTGCCAGCAGTCCCTCCACGACATGGTATGAGCAGTTCTTC.

The chain uses TRBV25-1 and TRBJ2-1; D possibly corresponds to TRBD1 (5 bases). CDR3 length: 13 amino acids. Germline CDR1 MGHDK, CDR2 SYGVNS. V was pared by 2 bases and J by 6 bases, with 8 bases between. The chain's CDR3 is CASSEAGRNEQFF. As DNA, the CDR3 is TGTGCCAGCAGTGAAGCAGGGCGCAATGAGCAGTTCTTC. Drawing the rest from reference TRBV25-1 and TRBJ2-1, the complete variable domain is EADIYQTPRYLVIGTGKKITLECSQTMGHDKMYWYQQDPGMELHLIHYSYGVNSTEKGDLSSESTVSRIRTEHFPLTLESARPSHTSQYLCASSEAGRNEQFFGPGTRLTVL.